This T cell receptor (beta chain) appears in the sequencing data of a study of T cell responses to AZD1222 COVID-19 vaccine. TCRdb keeps only in-frame clones here, not all; method: immunoSEQ multiplex PCR. The sample shows fewer than 150,000 clones, around 84% of them seen only once. This clone has more than one count but fewer than ten. Sequencing used peripheral blood, obtained 28 days after the second AZD1222 dose. This clonotype was obtained from an adult who received the AZD1222 COVID-19 vaccine.

The CDR3 coding sequence is TGCGCCAGCAGCCCCGGGAGGACGGGGAACACTGAAGCTTTCTTT. Its translation is CASSPGRTGNTEAFF. This sequence joins TRBV5-1 and TRBJ1-1; D ambiguous. The germline V gene has CDR1 SGHRS and CDR2 YFSETQ. The CDR3 runs to 15 residues. With 4 bases removed from V and 1 base from J, the gap between germline ends came to 14 bases.